This TCR beta chain was captured by sequencing in a study of T-cell reconstitution after alpha-beta-depleted transplantation in children. The V end lost 4 bases, the J end lost 2 bases, and 12 bases lay between the germline ends. Germline CDR1 is SQVTM and CDR2 is ANQGSEA. This CDR3 region has 14 residues. This clonotype was counted a few times. During its preparation, the TCRbeta library received unique molecular identifiers. TCRdb reanalysed the PCR reads using MiXCR and keeps one entry per CDR3 protein. The sample records some 530,000 distinct CDR3 sequences, about 12% being singletons. The sequence was collected from a human donor who donated a stem cell graft to a child with combined immunodeficiency. The sequences come from PBMCs from the stem cell graft donor, collected from the stem cell graft. This sequence joins TRBV29-1 and TRBJ1-5, with a tentative D call TRBD1 (6 bases). CDR3 protein: CSVGGGQGNQPQHF. The CDR3 DNA reads as TGCAGCGTTGGAGGGGGGCAAGGCAATCAGCCCCAGCATTTT.